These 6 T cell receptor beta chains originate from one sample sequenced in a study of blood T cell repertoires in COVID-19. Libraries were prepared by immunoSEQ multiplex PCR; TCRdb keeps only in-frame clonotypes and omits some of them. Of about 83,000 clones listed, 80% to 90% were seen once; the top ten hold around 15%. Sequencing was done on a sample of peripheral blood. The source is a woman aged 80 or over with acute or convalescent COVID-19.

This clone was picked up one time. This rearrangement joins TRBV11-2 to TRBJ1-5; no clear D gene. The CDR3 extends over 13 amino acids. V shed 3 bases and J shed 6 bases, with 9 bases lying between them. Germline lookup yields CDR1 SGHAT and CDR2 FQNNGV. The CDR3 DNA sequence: TGTGCCAGCAGCTTTGACTTTTCTCAGCCCCAGCATTTT. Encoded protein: CASSFDFSQPQHF.

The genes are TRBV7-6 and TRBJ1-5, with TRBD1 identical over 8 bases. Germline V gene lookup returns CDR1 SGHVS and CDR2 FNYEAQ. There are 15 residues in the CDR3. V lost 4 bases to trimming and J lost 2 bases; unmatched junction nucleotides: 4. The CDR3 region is CASSSGQGGNQPQHF. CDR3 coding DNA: TGTGCCAGCAGCTCAGGACAGGGTGGCAATCAGCCCCAGCATTTT.

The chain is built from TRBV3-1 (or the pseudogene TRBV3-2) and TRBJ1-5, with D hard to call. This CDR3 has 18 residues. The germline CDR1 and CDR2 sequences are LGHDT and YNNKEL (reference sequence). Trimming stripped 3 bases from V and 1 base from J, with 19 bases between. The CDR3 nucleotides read TGTGCCAGCAGCCAGGGAGGTACGCGGGGAAAGAGCAATCAGCCCCAGCATTTT. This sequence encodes CASSQGGTRGKSNQPQHF.

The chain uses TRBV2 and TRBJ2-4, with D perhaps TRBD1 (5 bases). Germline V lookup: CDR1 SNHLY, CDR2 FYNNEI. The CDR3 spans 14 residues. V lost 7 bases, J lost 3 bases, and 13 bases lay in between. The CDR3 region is CASNAGKVKNIQYF. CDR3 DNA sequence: TGTGCCAGCAATGCAGGGAAGGTCAAAAACATTCAGTACTTC.

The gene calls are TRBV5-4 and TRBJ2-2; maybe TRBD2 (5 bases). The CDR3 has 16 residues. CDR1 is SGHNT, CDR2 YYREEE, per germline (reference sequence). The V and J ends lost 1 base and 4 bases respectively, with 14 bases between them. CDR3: CASSLPWGVSTGELFF. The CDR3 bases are TGTGCCAGCAGCTTGCCCTGGGGAGTAAGCACCGGGGAGCTGTTTTTT.

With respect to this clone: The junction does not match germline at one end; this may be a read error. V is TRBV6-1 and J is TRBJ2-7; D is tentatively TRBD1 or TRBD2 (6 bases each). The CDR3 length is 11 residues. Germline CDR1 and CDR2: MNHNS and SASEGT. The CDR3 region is CASREGGGQYF. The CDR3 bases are TGTGCCAGCAGGGAAGGAGGGGGGCAGTACTTC.